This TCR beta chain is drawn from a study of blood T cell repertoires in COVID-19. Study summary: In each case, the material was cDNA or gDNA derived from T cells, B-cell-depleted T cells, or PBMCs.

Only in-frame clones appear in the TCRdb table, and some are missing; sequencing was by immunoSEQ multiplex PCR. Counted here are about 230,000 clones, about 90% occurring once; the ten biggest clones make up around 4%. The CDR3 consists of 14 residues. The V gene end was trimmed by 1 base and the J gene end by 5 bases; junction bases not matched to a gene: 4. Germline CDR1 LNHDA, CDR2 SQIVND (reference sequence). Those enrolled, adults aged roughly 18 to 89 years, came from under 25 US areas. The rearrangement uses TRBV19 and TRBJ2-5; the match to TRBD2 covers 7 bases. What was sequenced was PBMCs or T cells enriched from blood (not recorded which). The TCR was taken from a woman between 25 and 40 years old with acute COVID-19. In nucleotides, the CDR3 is TGTGCCAGTAGTATAGGCGGGGGTAGGGAGACCCAGTACTTC. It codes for CASSIGGGRETQYF.